The 27 T cell receptor beta chains given below trace back to one sample, sequenced in a study of blood T cell repertoires in COVID-19. Assay: immunoSEQ multiplex PCR; the TCRdb copy retains only in-frame clones and omits some. The table records 120,000 or so clones, roughly 90% of them present only once. Sequencing input: peripheral blood. The receptors come from a man aged 45-60 years with acute or convalescent COVID-19.

This clone appeared a single time. The V and J genes are TRBV5-1 and TRBJ2-1; 11 nucleotides match TRBD2. The ends lost 4 bases at V and 6 bases at J; junction bases unmatched: 6. Per the germline V gene, CDR1 is SGHRS and CDR2 is YFSETQ. This CDR3 region has 15 residues. CDR3 sequence: CASSRTGLAVNEQFF. The CDR3 DNA follows: TGCGCCAGCAGCAGGACGGGACTAGCGGTCAATGAGCAGTTCTTC.

The chain joins TRBV6-2 or TRBV6-3 to TRBJ2-7, with D unclear. Germline V gene data show CDR1 as MNHEY and CDR2 as SVGEGT. The ends were cut back, 2 bases at V and 6 bases at J, with 8 bases in the middle. The CDR3 is 12 residues long. The CDR3 here is CASSYTGLEQYF. CDR3 in DNA: TGTGCCAGCAGTTACACCGGTCTCGAGCAGTACTTC.

J is TRBJ2-2 and V is TRBV19; 11 nucleotides match TRBD2. The CDR3 is 14 residues long. V was pared by 4 bases and J by 9 bases, with 4 bases of the junction left unmatched. From germline, CDR1 is LNHDA and CDR2 SQIVND (reference sequence). The DNA for the CDR3 is TGTGCCAGTAGTACTCGACTAGCGGGATGGGAGCTGTTTTTT. It is translated as CASSTRLAGWELFF.

The rearrangement joins TRBV6-6 to TRBJ2-7; 15 bases are a match to TRBD2. This CDR3 contains 14 residues. Germline V gene sequence: CDR1 MNHNY, CDR2 SVGAGI (reference sequence). V lost 6 bases, J lost 4 bases, and 1 base stayed unmatched. The CDR3 bases are TGTGCCAGCAGGGGACTAGCGGGAGGTTACGAGCAGTACTTC. It is translated as CASRGLAGGYEQYF.

V and J are TRBV23-1 and TRBJ2-5; 10 bases map to TRBD1. TRBV23-1 belongs to the ORF category, with a function that is uncertain. V was pared by 0 bases and J by 4 bases, with 8 bases of the junction left unmatched. There are 17 residues in the CDR3. Here the CDR3 reads CASSQSWGQGSLETQYF. The CDR3 nucleotides are TGCGCCAGCAGTCAATCATGGGGACAGGGGTCGTTAGAGACCCAGTACTTC.

This clone turned up a few times. J is TRBJ1-1 and V is TRBV6-5; possible D gene TRBD1, 5 bases. V lost 2 bases to trimming and J lost 4 bases, with 11 bases between them. In germline, CDR1 is MNHEY, CDR2 SVGAGI. The CDR3 sequence is 14 residues long. Written as DNA, the CDR3 is TGTGCCAGCAGTTACAAGGGGAAGAGCACTGAAGCTTTCTTT. Its protein is CASSYKGKSTEAFF.

This clone was detected a few times. The rearrangement links TRBV19 to TRBJ2-1; 8 bases fit TRBD2. The trim removed 1 base at V and 8 bases at J, leaving 7 bases unmatched. The CDR3 runs 15 residues. Germline V gene data show CDR1 as LNHDA and CDR2 as SQIVND (reference sequence). The DNA for the CDR3 is TGTGCCAGTAGTATAGGGCTAGCGGGCGGGGATGAGCAGTTCTTC. Protein sequence: CASSIGLAGGDEQFF. Drawing the rest from reference TRBV19 and TRBJ2-1, the complete variable domain is DGGITQSPKYLFRKEGQNVTLSCEQNLNHDAMYWYRQDPGQGLRLIYYSQIVNDFQKGDIAEGYSVSREKKESFPLTVTSAQKNPTAFYLCASSIGLAGGDEQFFGPGTRLTVL.

The chain has TRBV4-1 and TRBJ2-1; 7 bases agree with TRBD2. The CDR3 runs to 16 residues. Germline CDR1 reads MGHRA; CDR2 reads YSYEKL. The trim removed 0 bases at V and 5 bases at J, leaving 7 bases unmatched. CDR3 protein: CASSQDQAGLNNEQFF. The CDR3, as DNA: TGCGCCAGCAGCCAAGATCAAGCGGGATTGAACAATGAGCAGTTCTTC.

V and J are TRBV7-2 and TRBJ2-7; 9 bases map to TRBD1. Trimming removed 5 bases from V and 2 bases from J; junction bases left unmatched: 7. The CDR3 is 15 residues long. Germline V lookup: CDR1 SGHTA, CDR2 FQGNSA. CDR3 coding DNA: TGTGCCAGCAGCCACGGGACAGGGATACCCTACGAGCAGTACTTC. Protein: CASSHGTGIPYEQYF.

This chain links TRBV29-1 with TRBJ2-6, with no clear D. Germline V gene lookup returns CDR1 SQVTM and CDR2 ANQGSEA. V lost 7 bases and J 0 bases, leaving 7 bases between the germline ends. The CDR3 has 13 amino acids. The CDR3 is CSGRLSGANVLTF. The CDR3 DNA reads TGCAGCGGCAGGCTCTCTGGGGCCAACGTCCTGACTTTC.

The V and J genes are TRBV5-1 and TRBJ2-3, with TRBD2 matching over 8 bases. The V gene end was trimmed by 2 bases and the J gene end by 3 bases; junction bases not matched to a gene: 2. The CDR3 has 14 amino acids. Germline V gene lookup returns CDR1 SGHRS and CDR2 YFSETQ. The CDR3 region is CASSFLAGTDTQYF. CDR3 nucleotide sequence: TGCGCCAGCAGCTTTTTAGCGGGAACAGATACGCAGTATTTT.

The chain is built from TRBV6-6 and TRBJ2-7, with 7 bases matching TRBD2. This CDR3 has 14 amino acids. V shed 6 bases and J 0 bases; nucleotides not matched to a gene: 5. Germline-derived CDR1 and CDR2 are MNHNY and SVGAGI (reference sequence). The CDR3 DNA is TGTGCCAGCAGCTTGGAGCGGGACTCCTACGAGCAGTACTTC. Amino acids: CASSLERDSYEQYF.

The J gene is TRBJ1-3, the V gene TRBV9, with D uncertain. CDR3 length equals 17 residues. The germline V gene has CDR1 SGDLS and CDR2 YYNGEE. V was shortened by 2 bases and J by 0 bases, with 15 bases between the two germline ends. CDR3 amino acids: CASSVYPGVNSGNTIYF. The CDR3, as DNA: TGTGCCAGCAGCGTTTACCCGGGAGTAAACTCTGGAAACACCATATATTTT.

The chain joins TRBV29-1 to TRBJ1-1; the match to TRBD1 covers 9 bases. CDR1 SQVTM and CDR2 ANQGSEA come from the germline V gene. The CDR3 is 13 residues long. Unmatched junction bases numbered 7, after V lost 7 bases and J lost 4 bases. DNA of the CDR3: TGCAGCGGCCGACAGGGGGTGAGCACTGAAGCTTTCTTT. It encodes CSGRQGVSTEAFF.

This clone appeared a single time. The chain uses TRBV7-2 and TRBJ2-1, with D hard to call. The CDR3 is 15 amino acids. Germline-derived CDR1 and CDR2 are SGHTA and FQGNSA. V was shortened by 1 base and J by 3 bases, with 10 bases between the two germline ends. CDR3 bases: TGTGCCAGCAGCTTAGACTCGAACGTCTACAATGAGCAGTTCTTC. Residues: CASSLDSNVYNEQFF.

The chain combines TRBV4-1 with TRBJ2-7, with TRBD1 matching over 8 bases. CDR3 size: 16 residues. Germline trimming cut 0 bases from V and 5 bases from J; bases unmatched to any gene: 9. The germline CDR1 and CDR2 sequences are MGHRA and YSYEKL. The CDR3 spells CASSQDPGGPPDEQYF. The DNA for the CDR3 is TGCGCCAGCAGCCAAGATCCAGGGGGCCCCCCCGACGAGCAGTACTTC.

The V call is TRBV27, the J call TRBJ2-1; D perhaps matches TRBD2 (6 bases). The V gene's germline CDR1 is MNHEY and CDR2 SMNVEV (reference sequence). This CDR3 is built from 16 residues. The ends were cut back, 3 bases at V and 4 bases at J, with 16 bases in the middle. The CDR3 coding sequence is TGTGCCAGCAGTTTGCGAGGGAGTGGGACTTACAATGAGCAGTTCTTC. As protein: CASSLRGSGTYNEQFF.

The chain uses TRBV5-1 and TRBJ2-2; 9 positions agree with TRBD1. With 3 bases clipped from V and 6 bases from J, the junction kept 3 bases outside the gene matches. Per germline, CDR1 SGHRS and CDR2 YFSETQ. There are 14 residues in the CDR3. CDR3 sequence reads: CASSWGTGPGELFF. CDR3 nucleotides: TGCGCCAGCAGCTGGGGGACAGGGCCCGGGGAGCTGTTTTTT.

The CDR3 is CASSLSQGKGTEAFF. In DNA, the CDR3 is TGTGCCAGCAGTTTATCCCAGGGAAAAGGCACTGAAGCTTTCTTT. This sequence joins TRBV28 and TRBJ1-1; weak D call: TRBD1 (5 bases). The CDR3 consists of 15 residues. V was trimmed by 1 base and J by 4 bases, leaving 13 bases between them. Germline CDR1 and CDR2: MDHEN and SYDVKM.

J is TRBJ2-3 and V is TRBV5-1; D is unresolved. Germline V gene sequence: CDR1 SGHRS, CDR2 YFSETQ. V was pared by 2 bases and J by 4 bases, with 2 bases between. There are 11 residues in the CDR3. The CDR3: CASSFADTQYF. The CDR3 bases are TGCGCCAGCAGCTTCGCAGATACGCAGTATTTT. The entire variable domain, with the rest obtained from reference TRBV5-1 and TRBJ2-3, is as follows: KAGVTQTPRYLIKTRGQQVTLSCSPISGHRSVSWYQQTPGQGLQFLFEYFSETQRNKGNFPGRFSGRQFSNSRSEMNVSTLELGDSALYLCASSFADTQYFGPGTRLTVL.

The gene calls are TRBV19 and TRBJ1-2, with D possibly being TRBD1 (5 bases). CDR3 length: 15 amino acids. V lost 4 bases, J lost 4 bases, and 16 bases lay in between. Germline V CDR1 and CDR2: LNHDA, SQIVND (reference sequence). This CDR3 is CASSTDRQNPYGYTF. The CDR3 DNA reads as TGTGCCAGTAGTACCGACCGACAGAACCCCTATGGCTACACCTTC.

The rearrangement links TRBV4-2 to TRBJ2-5; 8 nucleotides agree with TRBD2. V shed 2 bases and J 0 bases; nucleotides not matched to a gene: 2. Germline V gene lookup returns CDR1 LGHNA and CDR2 YNFKEQ. The CDR3 length is 15 residues. This chain's CDR3 is CASSQSSGHQETQYF. The CDR3 DNA reads TGTGCCAGCAGCCAATCTAGCGGGCACCAAGAGACCCAGTACTTC.

The chain is built from TRBV5-6 and TRBJ2-3; D call uncertain. This CDR3 has 15 amino acids. The germline V gene has CDR1 SGHDT and CDR2 YYEEEE. Trimming removed 4 bases from V and 6 bases from J, with 18 bases in between. For the CDR3, the DNA is TGTGCCAGCAGCCCCGGCGCCCGGATACAGGATACGCAGTATTTT. Protein: CASSPGARIQDTQYF.

The rearrangement links TRBV30 to TRBJ1-2; D uncertain. Looked up from germline, CDR1 is GTSNPN and CDR2 is SVGIG (reference sequence). V lost 4 bases and J lost 4, with 10 bases in between. The CDR3 loop spans 12 amino acids. Here the CDR3 reads CAWKEGRYGYTF. Written as DNA, the CDR3 is TGTGCCTGGAAAGAGGGCCGCTATGGCTACACCTTC.

The V and J genes are TRBV24-1 and TRBJ2-3; 9 nucleotides align to TRBD1. The CDR3 length is 17 residues. V shed 4 bases, J shed 6 bases, and the junction held 13 bases outside the gene matches. The V gene's germline CDR1 is KGHDR and CDR2 SFDVKD. This CDR3 is CATSDPTPGQGMDTQYF. The CDR3 DNA sequence: TGTGCCACCAGTGACCCAACCCCGGGACAGGGAATGGATACGCAGTATTTT.

The chain couples TRBV9 to TRBJ1-5, with no clear D. V was pared by 4 bases and J by 7 bases, with 15 bases between. The CDR3 covers 14 residues. Per the germline V gene, CDR1 is SGDLS and CDR2 is YYNGEE. CDR3 loop: CASSSGGPGQPQHF. The CDR3 region has the DNA TGTGCCAGCAGCTCGGGAGGCCCGGGGCAGCCCCAGCATTTT.

This sequence joins TRBV18 and TRBJ2-1; possible D gene TRBD1, 5 bases. Per the germline V gene, CDR1 is KGHSH and CDR2 is LQKENI. V was pared by 6 bases and J by 5 bases, with 11 bases between. This CDR3 is built from 13 residues. The CDR3 DNA follows: TGTGCCAGCTCTGGGGCCCTCAACAATGAGCAGTTCTTC. This encodes CASSGALNNEQFF. The whole variable domain, remainder taken from reference TRBV18 and TRBJ2-1, is NAGVMQNPRHLVRRRGQEARLRCSPMKGHSHVYWYRQLPEEGLKFMVYLQKENIIDESGMPKERFSAEFPKEGPSILRIQQVVRGDSAAYFCASSGALNNEQFFGPGTRLTVL.